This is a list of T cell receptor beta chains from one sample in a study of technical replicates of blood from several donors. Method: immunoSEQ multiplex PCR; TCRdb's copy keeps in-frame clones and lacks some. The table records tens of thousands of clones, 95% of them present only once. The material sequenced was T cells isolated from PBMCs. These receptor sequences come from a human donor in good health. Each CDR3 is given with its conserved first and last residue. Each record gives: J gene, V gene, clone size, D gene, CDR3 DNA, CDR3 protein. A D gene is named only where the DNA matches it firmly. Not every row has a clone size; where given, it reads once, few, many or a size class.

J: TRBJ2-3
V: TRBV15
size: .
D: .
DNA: TGTGCCACCAGCAGCAGCGATACTAGCACAGATACGCAGTATTTT
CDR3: CATSSSDTSTDTQYF

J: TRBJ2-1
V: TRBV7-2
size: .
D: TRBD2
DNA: TGTGCCAGCAGCTTAGTGTCTAGCGGGAGTTGGAGTGAGCAGTTCTTC
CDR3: CASSLVSSGSWSEQFF

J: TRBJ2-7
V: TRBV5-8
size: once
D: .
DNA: TGTGCCAGCAGCTTTCGAGGGGGGGGTTACGAGCAGTACTTC
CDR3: CASSFRGGGYEQYF

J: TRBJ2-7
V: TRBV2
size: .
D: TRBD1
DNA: TGTGCCAGCAGTGAACGGGACAGACCCTCCTACGAGCAGTACTTC
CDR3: CASSERDRPSYEQYF

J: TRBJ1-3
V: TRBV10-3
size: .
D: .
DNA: TGTGCCATCAGTGAGTCTCCGTTTAGCTCTGGAAACACCATATATTTT
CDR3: CAISESPFSSGNTIYF

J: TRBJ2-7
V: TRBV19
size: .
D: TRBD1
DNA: TGTGCCACCGCTGGGACAGGCAGCTCCTACGAGCAGTACTTC
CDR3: CATAGTGSSYEQYF

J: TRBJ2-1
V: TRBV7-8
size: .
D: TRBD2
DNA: TGTGCCAGCAGCTTTTTAGCGGGCTCCAACAATGAGCAGTTCTTC
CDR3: CASSFLAGSNNEQFF

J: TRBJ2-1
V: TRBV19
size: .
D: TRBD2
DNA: TGTGCCAGTAACCCCATACATAGTACTAGCGGATCCAATGAGCAGTTCTTC
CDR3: CASNPIHSTSGSNEQFF

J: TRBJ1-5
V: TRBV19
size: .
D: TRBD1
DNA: TGTGCCACCTCGGACAGGGAGCTTCAGCCCCAGCATTTT
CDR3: CATSDRELQPQHF

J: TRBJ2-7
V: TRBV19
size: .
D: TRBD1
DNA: TGTGCCAGTAGTTGGACAGGGGCCTACGAGCAGTACTTC
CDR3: CASSWTGAYEQYF

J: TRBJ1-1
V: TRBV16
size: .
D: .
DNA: TGTGCCAGCAGCCAGGGCCCCGGGGGGAGCACTGAAGCTTTCTTT
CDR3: CASSQGPGGSTEAFF

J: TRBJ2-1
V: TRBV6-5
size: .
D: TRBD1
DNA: TGTGCCAGCAATACAGGGGGACTGTACAATGAGCAGTTCTTC
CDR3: CASNTGGLYNEQFF

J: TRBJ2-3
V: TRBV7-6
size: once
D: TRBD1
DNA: TGTGCCAGCAGCCTAGACCCGGGACAGGGGGCCACAGATACGCAGTATTTT
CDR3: CASSLDPGQGATDTQYF

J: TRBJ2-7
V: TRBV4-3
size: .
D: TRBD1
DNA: TGCGCCAGCAGCCTCGGACAGGGAGGCTACGAGCAGTACTTC
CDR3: CASSLGQGGYEQYF

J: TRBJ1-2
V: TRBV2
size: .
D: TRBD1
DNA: TGTGCCAGCAGGGACAGGGGAATGGGAAGTGGCTACACCTTC
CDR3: CASRDRGMGSGYTF

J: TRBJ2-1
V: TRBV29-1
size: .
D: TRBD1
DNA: TGCAGCGTTTTTACCGGGACAGGGGATGAGCAGTTCTTC
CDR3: CSVFTGTGDEQFF

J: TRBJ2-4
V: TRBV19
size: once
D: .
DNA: TGTGCCAGTAGTATAGGGGGCGCTAGGGCTAGACTAGCCAAAAACATTCAGTACTTC
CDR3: CASSIGGARARLAKNIQYF

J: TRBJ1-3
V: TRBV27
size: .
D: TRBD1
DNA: TGTGCCAGCAGTTTAACAGGGGAGGCTGGAAACACCATATATTTT
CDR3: CASSLTGEAGNTIYF

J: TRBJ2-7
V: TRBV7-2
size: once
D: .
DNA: TGTGCCAGCAGCTTAGGGGGGAGGCGCTCCTACGAGCAGTACTTC
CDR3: CASSLGGRRSYEQYF

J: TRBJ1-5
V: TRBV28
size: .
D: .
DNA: TGTGCCAGCGCCGGGGGGCTAGGGCAGCCCCAGCATTTT
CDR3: CASAGGLGQPQHF

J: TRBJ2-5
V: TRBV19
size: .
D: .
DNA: TGTGCCAGTAGTGTCCACAAGAAAGAGACCCAGTACTTC
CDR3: CASSVHKKETQYF

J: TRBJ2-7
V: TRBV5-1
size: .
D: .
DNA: TGCGCCAGCAGCCCCGGCGGCTCCCCGGCGTGGGAGCAGTACTTC
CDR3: CASSPGGSPAWEQYF

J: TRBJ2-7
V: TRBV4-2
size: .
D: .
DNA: TGTGCCAGCAGCCAAGATTTGGCGGCAGCCTACGAGCAGTACTTC
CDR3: CASSQDLAAAYEQYF

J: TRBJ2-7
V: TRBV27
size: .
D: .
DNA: TGTGCCAGCAGTTTAACGACTGGACAGCCCAGTAGGGAGCAGTACTTC
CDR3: CASSLTTGQPSREQYF

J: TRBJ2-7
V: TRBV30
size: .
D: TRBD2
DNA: TGTGCCTGGAGTCTGGGACTAGCGGGCCCCTACGAGCAGTACTTC
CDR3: CAWSLGLAGPYEQYF

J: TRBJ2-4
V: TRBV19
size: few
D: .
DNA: TGTGCCAGTAGTATCGTAGGGGGAGCTGGAGCCAAAAACATTCAGTACTTC
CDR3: CASSIVGGAGAKNIQYF

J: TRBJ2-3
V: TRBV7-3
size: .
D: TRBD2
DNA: TGTGCCAGCAGCCCTACCCTAGCGGGAGCTTTAGATACGCAGTATTTT
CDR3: CASSPTLAGALDTQYF

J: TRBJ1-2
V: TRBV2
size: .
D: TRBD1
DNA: TGTGCCAGCACTGGGACAGGGGGCGTGCAATTAGGTGGCTACACCTTC
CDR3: CASTGTGGVQLGGYTF

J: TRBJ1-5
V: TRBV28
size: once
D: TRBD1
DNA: TGTGCCAGCAGTGGACAGGTCGAGCCCCAGCATTTT
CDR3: CASSGQVEPQHF

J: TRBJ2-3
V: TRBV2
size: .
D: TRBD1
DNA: TGTGCCAGCGGCCGGGACAGGGTCCCGGATACGCAGTATTTT
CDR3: CASGRDRVPDTQYF

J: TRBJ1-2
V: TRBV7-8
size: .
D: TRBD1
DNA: TGTGCCAGCACCCAAGACAGGGGTGGTGGCTACACCTTC
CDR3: CASTQDRGGGYTF

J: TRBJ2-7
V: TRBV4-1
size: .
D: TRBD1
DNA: TGCGCCAGCAGCCAAGAACGGCTCACAGGGGTTGACAACGAGCAGTACTTC
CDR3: CASSQERLTGVDNEQYF

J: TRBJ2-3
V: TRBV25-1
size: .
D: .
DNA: TGTGCCAGCAGCGATGGCGGGTCGATCACAGATACGCAGTATTTT
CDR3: CASSDGGSITDTQYF

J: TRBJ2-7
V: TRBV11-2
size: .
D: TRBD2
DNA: TGTGCCAGCAGCCCGGGACTAGCGGGAGGGTTAAACTACGAGCAGTACTTC
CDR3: CASSPGLAGGLNYEQYF

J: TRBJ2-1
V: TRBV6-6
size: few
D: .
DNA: TGTGCCAGCAGCCGCTATTCCTACAATGAGCAGTTCTTC
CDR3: CASSRYSYNEQFF

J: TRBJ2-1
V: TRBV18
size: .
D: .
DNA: TGTGCCAGCTCACCTACAATCTCCTACAATGAGCAGTTCTTC
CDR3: CASSPTISYNEQFF

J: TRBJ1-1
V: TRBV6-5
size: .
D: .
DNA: TGTGCCAGCAGTACTAGAGGTCGCACTGAAGCTTTCTTT
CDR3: CASSTRGRTEAFF

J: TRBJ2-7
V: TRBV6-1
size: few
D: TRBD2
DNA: TGTGCCAGCAGTGACGGACTAGCGGGAGACACCTACGAGCAGTACTTC
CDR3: CASSDGLAGDTYEQYF

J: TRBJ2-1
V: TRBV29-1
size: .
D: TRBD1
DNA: TGCAGCGTTGACTTAAAGGGGGCCGGCAATGAGCAGTTCTTC
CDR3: CSVDLKGAGNEQFF

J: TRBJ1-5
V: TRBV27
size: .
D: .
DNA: TGTGCCAGCAGTCCGGGTCGATTTAATCAGCCCCAGCATTTT
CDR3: CASSPGRFNQPQHF

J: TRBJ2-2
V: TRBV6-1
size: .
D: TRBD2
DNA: TGTGCCAGCAGTGAACTAAGGGGAGGGACCGGGGAGCTGTTTTTT
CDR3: CASSELRGGTGELFF

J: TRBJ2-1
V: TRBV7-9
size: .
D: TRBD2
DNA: TGTGCCAGCAGCTTATTAGTGGGGACTAGAAACAATGAGCAGTTCTTC
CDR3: CASSLLVGTRNNEQFF

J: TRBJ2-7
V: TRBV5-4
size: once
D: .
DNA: TGTGCCAGCAGCCCCGACTCCAACGAGCAGTACTTC
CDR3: CASSPDSNEQYF

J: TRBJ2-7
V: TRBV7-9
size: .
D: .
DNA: TGTGCCAGCAGCTCCCGTATCGTACAGGGCTACGAGCAGTACTTC
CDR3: CASSSRIVQGYEQYF

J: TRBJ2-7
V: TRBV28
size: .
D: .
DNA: TGTGCCAGCAGTCACTACGAGCAGTACTTC
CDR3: CASSHYEQYF

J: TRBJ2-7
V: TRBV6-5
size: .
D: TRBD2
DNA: TGTGCCAGCAGTTCTGACCCGGGGGGGAACTACGAGCAGTACTTC
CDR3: CASSSDPGGNYEQYF

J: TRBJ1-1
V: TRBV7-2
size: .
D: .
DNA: TGTGCCAGCAGCGTTTACAACCGGAACACTGAAGCTTTCTTT
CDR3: CASSVYNRNTEAFF

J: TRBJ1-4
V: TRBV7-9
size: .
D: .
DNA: TGTGCCAGCAGATCCCTTACAAGAGGAAGTGAAAAACTGTTTTTT
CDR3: CASRSLTRGSEKLFF

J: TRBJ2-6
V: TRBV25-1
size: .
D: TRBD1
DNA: TGTGCCAGCAGTACCCCTCGACAGGGGACTGGGGCCAACGTCCTGACTTTC
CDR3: CASSTPRQGTGANVLTF